Below, one TCR beta chain is given with its context. This record comes from a study of cytomegalovirus exposure and HLA in healthy donors. PCR was performed using 60 Vbeta and 13 Jbeta primers. The protocol was immunoSEQ multiplex PCR, while the TCRdb copy is restricted to in-frame clones and leaves out a portion. This sample yields 150,000 to 200,000 clones, of which more than 65% are seen a single time; nearly 6.5% belongs to the top ten. The sequence was collected from a man aged 50 to 59 in good health and CMV-seropositive. Source material: PBMCs.

The CDR3 sequence is CASSLERVAGTSTDTQYF. CDR3 DNA sequence: TGTGCCAGCAGCTTAGAAAGGGTAGCGGGGACTAGCACAGATACGCAGTATTTT. The V call is TRBV7-9, the J call TRBJ2-3, with TRBD2 matching 8 bases. Germline CDR1 reads SEHNR; CDR2 reads FQNEAQ (reference sequence). V gave up 1 base and J gave up 0 bases; unmatched junction bases: 9. The CDR3 has 18 amino acids.